These T cell receptor beta chains were read from a single sample in a study of shared clonotypes between healthy human individuals. Clones were read by immunoSEQ multiplex PCR, and TCRdb kept only the in-frame ones, dropping some. Seen here are roughly 1,600,000 clones, less than 99% observed once, and the top ten hold around 0.33%. The sequencing sample was made of naive CD4+ T cells sorted from blood. The origin of the receptors is a man under 40 in good health. The CDR3 runs from the conserved cysteine through the conserved F or W. Each record gives: J gene, clone size, D gene, V gene, CDR3 length, CDR3 DNA, CDR3 protein. The D gene is left open where the match is weak. Part of the rows lack a size; the others show once, few, many or a class for expanded clones.

j_call: TRBJ1-2; clone_size: .; d_call: .; v_call: TRBV18; cdr3_length: 14; cdr3_nt: TGTGCCAGCTCACCAAGTATGGGAAACTATGGCTACACCTTC; cdr3_aa: CASSPSMGNYGYTF
j_call: TRBJ2-5; clone_size: .; d_call: .; v_call: TRBV18; cdr3_length: 14; cdr3_nt: TGTGCCAGCTCCGGGCGGCGGGATGGGGAGACCCAGTACTTC; cdr3_aa: CASSGRRDGETQYF
j_call: TRBJ1-5; clone_size: .; d_call: TRBD1; v_call: TRBV6-6; cdr3_length: 14; cdr3_nt: TGTGCCAGCAGTTACAACAGGGGGGATCAGCCCCAGCATTTT; cdr3_aa: CASSYNRGDQPQHF
j_call: TRBJ2-1; clone_size: .; d_call: .; v_call: TRBV9; cdr3_length: 12; cdr3_nt: TGTGCCAGCAGCGTAGGACAGAATGAGCAGTTCTTC; cdr3_aa: CASSVGQNEQFF
j_call: TRBJ2-3; clone_size: .; d_call: .; v_call: TRBV11-3; cdr3_length: 13; cdr3_nt: TGTGCCAGCAGCTTATCTGGGGCAGATACGCAGTATTTT; cdr3_aa: CASSLSGADTQYF
j_call: TRBJ2-1; clone_size: once; d_call: .; v_call: TRBV18; cdr3_length: 16; cdr3_nt: TGTGCCAGCTCACCTTTGGCTAGCCCCAACGGGAATGAGCAGTTCTTC; cdr3_aa: CASSPLASPNGNEQFF
j_call: TRBJ2-7; clone_size: .; d_call: TRBD1; v_call: TRBV19; cdr3_length: 16; cdr3_nt: TGTGCCAGTGCCGGGGTTGGGACAGGGCAGGGCTACGAGCAGTACTTC; cdr3_aa: CASAGVGTGQGYEQYF
j_call: TRBJ1-5; clone_size: .; d_call: .; v_call: TRBV7-9; cdr3_length: 14; cdr3_nt: TGTGCCAGCAGCTTGGCGGCTTCGAATCAGCCCCAGCATTTT; cdr3_aa: CASSLAASNQPQHF
j_call: TRBJ2-7; clone_size: .; d_call: TRBD1; v_call: TRBV29-1; cdr3_length: 12; cdr3_nt: TGCAGCGTCTCGACAGGGAGCGGCGAGCAGTACTTC; cdr3_aa: CSVSTGSGEQYF
j_call: TRBJ2-1; clone_size: .; d_call: TRBD2; v_call: TRBV27; cdr3_length: 16; cdr3_nt: TGTGCCAGCAGTTTATCATTGGGGGGGTCGTGGAATGAGCAGTTCTTC; cdr3_aa: CASSLSLGGSWNEQFF
j_call: TRBJ2-1; clone_size: .; d_call: TRBD2; v_call: TRBV10-3; cdr3_length: 15; cdr3_nt: TGTGCCATCAGTGTAGAACTAGCGGGAATCAATGAGCAGTTCTTC; cdr3_aa: CAISVELAGINEQFF
j_call: TRBJ2-4; clone_size: .; d_call: TRBD1; v_call: TRBV4-2; cdr3_length: 15; cdr3_nt: TGTGCCAGCAGCCAACGGGACAGGGCCAAAAACATTCAGTACTTC; cdr3_aa: CASSQRDRAKNIQYF
j_call: TRBJ2-7; clone_size: .; d_call: .; v_call: TRBV11-2; cdr3_length: 14; cdr3_nt: TGTGCCAGCAGCCTCCAGGGTCTAGCCTACGAGCAGTACTTC; cdr3_aa: CASSLQGLAYEQYF
j_call: TRBJ1-1; clone_size: .; d_call: .; v_call: TRBV18; cdr3_length: 14; cdr3_nt: TGTGCCAGCTCCCCAATGTCCGAGAACACTGAAGCTTTCTTT; cdr3_aa: CASSPMSENTEAFF
j_call: TRBJ1-4; clone_size: .; d_call: TRBD1; v_call: TRBV5-1; cdr3_length: 15; cdr3_nt: TGCGCCAGCAGCCCGGCCGGGACAGGGGAGGAAAAACTGTTTTTT; cdr3_aa: CASSPAGTGEEKLFF
j_call: TRBJ2-4; clone_size: .; d_call: .; v_call: TRBV5-1; cdr3_length: 17; cdr3_nt: TGCGCCAGCAGCTTGGATACTAAAGTGGGGGCCAAAAACATTCAGTACTTC; cdr3_aa: CASSLDTKVGAKNIQYF
j_call: TRBJ1-1; clone_size: .; d_call: .; v_call: TRBV6-6; cdr3_length: 15; cdr3_nt: TGTGCCAGCAGTTTCTCAAACAGGGCTTTGACTGAAGCTTTCTTT; cdr3_aa: CASSFSNRALTEAFF
j_call: TRBJ2-7; clone_size: .; d_call: .; v_call: TRBV11-2; cdr3_length: 15; cdr3_nt: TGTGCCAGCAGCTTAGTTAGCGGATACCTTTACGAGCAGTACTTC; cdr3_aa: CASSLVSGYLYEQYF
j_call: TRBJ2-7; clone_size: .; d_call: .; v_call: TRBV2; cdr3_length: 14; cdr3_nt: TGTGCCAGCAGAGGACGGGACCTCCGAAACGAGCAGTACTTC; cdr3_aa: CASRGRDLRNEQYF
j_call: TRBJ1-1; clone_size: .; d_call: .; v_call: TRBV11-2; cdr3_length: 15; cdr3_nt: TGTGCCAGCAGCTTAGTCCGGGGACTGAACACTGAAGCTTTCTTT; cdr3_aa: CASSLVRGLNTEAFF
j_call: TRBJ1-2; clone_size: .; d_call: .; v_call: TRBV7-9; cdr3_length: 15; cdr3_nt: TGTGCCAGCAGCTTAGTTTCGCGGGGGTTCTATGGCTACACCTTC; cdr3_aa: CASSLVSRGFYGYTF
j_call: TRBJ1-1; clone_size: .; d_call: .; v_call: TRBV5-6; cdr3_length: 14; cdr3_nt: TGTGCCAGCAGCTCCGTTTGGTTGGGCACTGAAGCTTTCTTT; cdr3_aa: CASSSVWLGTEAFF
j_call: TRBJ2-1; clone_size: .; d_call: TRBD2; v_call: TRBV7-7; cdr3_length: 16; cdr3_nt: TGTGCTAGCAGCCCCAAGGGACTAGCGGTACACAATGAGCAGTTCTTC; cdr3_aa: CASSPKGLAVHNEQFF
j_call: TRBJ2-7; clone_size: .; d_call: .; v_call: TRBV7-8; cdr3_length: 14; cdr3_nt: TGTGCCAGCAGCCCCGGTGGACCTTTCTACGAGCAGTACTTC; cdr3_aa: CASSPGGPFYEQYF
j_call: TRBJ2-7; clone_size: .; d_call: TRBD2; v_call: TRBV27; cdr3_length: 15; cdr3_nt: TGTGCCAGCAGTTCCCTAGCGGGAGGATTCTACGAGCAGTACTTC; cdr3_aa: CASSSLAGGFYEQYF
j_call: TRBJ2-1; clone_size: .; d_call: TRBD1; v_call: TRBV7-2; cdr3_length: 14; cdr3_nt: TGTGCCAGCAGCTTAGTAGGGGGCAACAATGAGCAGTTCTTC; cdr3_aa: CASSLVGGNNEQFF
j_call: TRBJ1-5; clone_size: .; d_call: .; v_call: TRBV13; cdr3_length: 15; cdr3_nt: TGTGCCAGCACCGATGGGATCATCGGCAATCAGCCCCAGCATTTT; cdr3_aa: CASTDGIIGNQPQHF
j_call: TRBJ1-5; clone_size: .; d_call: TRBD1; v_call: TRBV5-5; cdr3_length: 14; cdr3_nt: TGTGCCAGCAGCTTGGGGACAGGGTTTCAGCCCCAGCATTTT; cdr3_aa: CASSLGTGFQPQHF
j_call: TRBJ2-1; clone_size: .; d_call: TRBD2; v_call: TRBV5-1; cdr3_length: 14; cdr3_nt: TGCGCCAGCTTTGCGGTAGCGGGGCACAATGAGCAGTTCTTC; cdr3_aa: CASFAVAGHNEQFF
j_call: TRBJ1-4; clone_size: .; d_call: .; v_call: TRBV2; cdr3_length: 14; cdr3_nt: TGTGCCAGCAGTGAACAGGGTGAGGGTGAAAAACTGTTTTTT; cdr3_aa: CASSEQGEGEKLFF
j_call: TRBJ2-1; clone_size: .; d_call: .; v_call: TRBV6-1; cdr3_length: 17; cdr3_nt: TGTGCCAGCAGTGAAGATTCCGGGTGGCGCTCCTACAATGAGCAGTTCTTC; cdr3_aa: CASSEDSGWRSYNEQFF
j_call: TRBJ2-7; clone_size: .; d_call: .; v_call: TRBV28; cdr3_length: 15; cdr3_nt: TGTGCCAGCAGTTTCACAACTCCGGGAGATTACGAGCAGTACTTC; cdr3_aa: CASSFTTPGDYEQYF
j_call: TRBJ2-1; clone_size: .; d_call: .; v_call: TRBV5-1; cdr3_length: 22; cdr3_nt: TGCGCCAGCAGCAGGGGACAGGGACTAGCGTCAGCTCCCCCAAGCTCCTACAATGAGCAGTTCTTC; cdr3_aa: CASSRGQGLASAPPSSYNEQFF
j_call: TRBJ2-3; clone_size: .; d_call: .; v_call: TRBV5-8; cdr3_length: 13; cdr3_nt: TGTGCCAGCAGCTTGGGGTCCACAGATACGCAGTATTTT; cdr3_aa: CASSLGSTDTQYF
j_call: TRBJ2-1; clone_size: .; d_call: TRBD2; v_call: TRBV27; cdr3_length: 18; cdr3_nt: TGTGCCAGCAGTTTACCGACCGTCGGGACTAGTAATTACAATGAGCAGTTCTTC; cdr3_aa: CASSLPTVGTSNYNEQFF
j_call: TRBJ2-3; clone_size: .; d_call: TRBD2; v_call: TRBV5-4; cdr3_length: 15; cdr3_nt: TGTGCCAGCAGAGCAAGGGAGGGAGGCACAGATACGCAGTATTTT; cdr3_aa: CASRAREGGTDTQYF
j_call: TRBJ2-5; clone_size: .; d_call: TRBD1; v_call: TRBV6-6; cdr3_length: 13; cdr3_nt: TGTGCCAGCAGTTTACAGGGGTGGGAGACCCAGTACTTC; cdr3_aa: CASSLQGWETQYF
j_call: TRBJ2-7; clone_size: once; d_call: TRBD2; v_call: TRBV7-2; cdr3_length: 15; cdr3_nt: TGTGCCAGCAGCGGTACTAGCGGGAGCTCCTACGAGCAGTACTTC; cdr3_aa: CASSGTSGSSYEQYF
j_call: TRBJ2-1; clone_size: .; d_call: TRBD2; v_call: TRBV29-1; cdr3_length: 17; cdr3_nt: TGCAGCGTACTTCAAAAACTAAGACTAGCTATTTACAATGAGCAGTTCTTC; cdr3_aa: CSVLQKLRLAIYNEQFF
j_call: TRBJ2-7; clone_size: .; d_call: .; v_call: TRBV6-5; cdr3_length: 13; cdr3_nt: TGTGCCAGCAGACGACAGGGGAGGGACGAGCAGTACTTC; cdr3_aa: CASRRQGRDEQYF
j_call: TRBJ2-6; clone_size: .; d_call: TRBD1; v_call: TRBV5-6; cdr3_length: 15; cdr3_nt: TGTGCCAGCAGCGTCCAGGGGGCTGGGGCCAACGTCCTGACTTTC; cdr3_aa: CASSVQGAGANVLTF
j_call: TRBJ2-1; clone_size: .; d_call: TRBD2; v_call: TRBV25-1; cdr3_length: 15; cdr3_nt: TGTGCCAGCAGTAAAGTGGGCGGGAGGGCCCCTGAGCAGTTCTTC; cdr3_aa: CASSKVGGRAPEQFF
j_call: TRBJ1-1; clone_size: .; d_call: .; v_call: TRBV7-2; cdr3_length: 14; cdr3_nt: TGTGCCAGCAGCTTAGAGATAGGGGATTCAAAAGCTTTCTTT; cdr3_aa: CASSLEIGDSKAFF
j_call: TRBJ2-5; clone_size: .; d_call: .; v_call: TRBV18; cdr3_length: 15; cdr3_nt: TGTGCCAGCTCACCTACTAGGCTAGCCCCAGAGACCCAGTACTTC; cdr3_aa: CASSPTRLAPETQYF
j_call: TRBJ2-7; clone_size: .; d_call: TRBD2; v_call: TRBV19; cdr3_length: 17; cdr3_nt: TGTGCCAGTAGTAAGCCTCCCCTAGCGGGAACTCCCTACGAGCAGTACTTC; cdr3_aa: CASSKPPLAGTPYEQYF
j_call: TRBJ2-7; clone_size: .; d_call: .; v_call: TRBV5-1; cdr3_length: 14; cdr3_nt: TGCGCCAGCAGCACTGGACAGCTCTCCTACGAGCAGTACTTC; cdr3_aa: CASSTGQLSYEQYF
j_call: TRBJ2-7; clone_size: .; d_call: .; v_call: TRBV29-1; cdr3_length: 12; cdr3_nt: TGCAGCGTCGGACCCGCAAACTACGAGCAGTACTTC; cdr3_aa: CSVGPANYEQYF
j_call: TRBJ2-2; clone_size: once; d_call: .; v_call: TRBV4-1; cdr3_length: 14; cdr3_nt: TGCGCCAGCAGCCCACAGGGGAACACCGGGGAGCTGTTTTTT; cdr3_aa: CASSPQGNTGELFF
j_call: TRBJ1-5; clone_size: .; d_call: .; v_call: TRBV15; cdr3_length: 16; cdr3_nt: TGTGCCACCAGCGGCCCACAGAGATATAGCAATCAGCCCCAGCATTTT; cdr3_aa: CATSGPQRYSNQPQHF
j_call: TRBJ2-1; clone_size: once; d_call: TRBD1; v_call: TRBV28; cdr3_length: 15; cdr3_nt: TGTGCCAGCAGCCGGGACAGGGGGGGGATCAATGAGCAGTTCTTC; cdr3_aa: CASSRDRGGINEQFF
j_call: TRBJ2-7; clone_size: .; d_call: .; v_call: TRBV7-8; cdr3_length: 13; cdr3_nt: TGTGCCAGCAGCTTAGGGAGCCGATACGAGCAGTACTTC; cdr3_aa: CASSLGSRYEQYF
j_call: TRBJ1-2; clone_size: .; d_call: .; v_call: TRBV28; cdr3_length: 14; cdr3_nt: TGTGCCAGCAGTTTCCCCTTGGGAAACTATGGCTACACCTTC; cdr3_aa: CASSFPLGNYGYTF
j_call: TRBJ2-5; clone_size: .; d_call: .; v_call: TRBV2; cdr3_length: 12; cdr3_nt: TGTGCCAGCAGCCGACGGGGAGAGACCCAGTACTTC; cdr3_aa: CASSRRGETQYF
j_call: TRBJ2-7; clone_size: .; d_call: .; v_call: TRBV5-8; cdr3_length: 14; cdr3_nt: TGTGCCAGCAGCTTGTGGGGTGGGATGGTCGAGCAGTACTTC; cdr3_aa: CASSLWGGMVEQYF
j_call: TRBJ1-5; clone_size: .; d_call: .; v_call: TRBV28; cdr3_length: 15; cdr3_nt: TGTGCCAGCAGTTTATCCTTACCCCGGGCCAAGCCCCAGCATTTT; cdr3_aa: CASSLSLPRAKPQHF
j_call: TRBJ2-3; clone_size: .; d_call: TRBD2; v_call: TRBV7-8; cdr3_length: 17; cdr3_nt: TGTGCCAGCAGCTTAGTCAGACTAGCGAGAATTCAAGATACGCAGTATTTT; cdr3_aa: CASSLVRLARIQDTQYF
j_call: TRBJ1-2; clone_size: .; d_call: .; v_call: TRBV28; cdr3_length: 14; cdr3_nt: TGTGCCAGCAGTCGTCAGGGGAAGGACTATGGCTACACCTTC; cdr3_aa: CASSRQGKDYGYTF
j_call: TRBJ2-7; clone_size: .; d_call: TRBD2; v_call: TRBV15; cdr3_length: 15; cdr3_nt: TGTGCCACCAGCAGAGACAAGGGACTATTCTACGAGCAGTACTTC; cdr3_aa: CATSRDKGLFYEQYF
j_call: TRBJ2-1; clone_size: once; d_call: .; v_call: TRBV28; cdr3_length: 15; cdr3_nt: TGTGCCATTGTGCGAGGAACTGGGGCTAACAATGAGCAGTTCTTC; cdr3_aa: CAIVRGTGANNEQFF